This TCR beta chain was recovered during a study of blood T cell repertoires in COVID-19. Study as a whole: Both acute and convalescent COVID-19 samples were obtained from the United States, Italy and Spain. From T cells, B-cell-depleted T cells, or PBMCs came the material, which was cDNA or gDNA.

The authors' processing: The assay estimated nucleated cells by amplifying reference gene primers. The table came from immunoSEQ multiplex PCR; TCRdb's copy has only in-frame clones and leaves some out. Clone size and V and J calls were adopted from that table, with D and trimming inferred from the DNA. The table has about 350,000 clones, about 93% seen once. The germline V gene has CDR1 MNHEY and CDR2 SVGAGI. The CDR3 is 14 amino acids. V lost 0 bases, J lost 6 bases, and 11 bases lay in between. Sample: peripheral blood. This receptor was identified in a woman aged 18 to 35 who had recovered from COVID-19. This chain joins TRBV6-5 and TRBJ1-2; D may be TRBD1 (5 bases). CDR3 DNA sequence: TGTGCCAGCAGTTACTCCCGAGGGGAGGATGGCTACACCTTC. This encodes CASSYSRGEDGYTF.